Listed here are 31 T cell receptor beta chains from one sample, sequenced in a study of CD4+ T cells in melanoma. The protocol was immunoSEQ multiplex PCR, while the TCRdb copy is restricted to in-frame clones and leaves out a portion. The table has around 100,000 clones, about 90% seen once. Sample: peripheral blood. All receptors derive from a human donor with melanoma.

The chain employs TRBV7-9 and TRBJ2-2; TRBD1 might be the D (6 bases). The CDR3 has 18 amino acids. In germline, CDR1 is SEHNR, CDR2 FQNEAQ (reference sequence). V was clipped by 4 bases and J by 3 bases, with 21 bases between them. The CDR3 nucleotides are TGTGCCAGCAGCTCCCCCCGGCGCAGGGGTGCCGACACCGGGGAGCTGTTTTTT. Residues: CASSSPRRRGADTGELFF.

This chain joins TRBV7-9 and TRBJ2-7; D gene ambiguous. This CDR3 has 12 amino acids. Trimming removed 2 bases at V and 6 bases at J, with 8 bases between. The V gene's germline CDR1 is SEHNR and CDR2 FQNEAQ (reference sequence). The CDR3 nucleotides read TGTGCCAGCAGCTTAATCCGGACCGAGCAGTACTTC. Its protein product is CASSLIRTEQYF.

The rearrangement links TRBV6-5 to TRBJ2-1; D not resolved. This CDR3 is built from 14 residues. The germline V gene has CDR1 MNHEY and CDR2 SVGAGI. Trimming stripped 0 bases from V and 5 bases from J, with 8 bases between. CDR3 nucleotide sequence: TGTGCCAGCAGTTACTCGAACTACCACAATGAGCAGTTCTTC. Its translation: CASSYSNYHNEQFF.

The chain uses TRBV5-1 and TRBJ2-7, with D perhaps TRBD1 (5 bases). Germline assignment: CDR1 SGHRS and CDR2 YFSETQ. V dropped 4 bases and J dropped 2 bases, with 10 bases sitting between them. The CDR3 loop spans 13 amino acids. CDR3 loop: CASSRDSTYEQYF. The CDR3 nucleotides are TGCGCCAGCAGCCGCGACAGCACCTACGAGCAGTACTTC.

CDR3 coding DNA: TGTGCCAGCAGTCGGGAGGAGCGGGGGGCCTCCTTGCCCTACAATGAGCAGTTCTTC. It specifies CASSREERGASLPYNEQFF. V gene TRBV4-2 combines with J gene TRBJ2-1; TRBD2 matches 9 bases. Per germline, CDR1 LGHNA and CDR2 YNFKEQ. The CDR3 is made up of 19 amino acids. V lost 6 bases to trimming and J lost 2 bases; unmatched junction nucleotides: 17.

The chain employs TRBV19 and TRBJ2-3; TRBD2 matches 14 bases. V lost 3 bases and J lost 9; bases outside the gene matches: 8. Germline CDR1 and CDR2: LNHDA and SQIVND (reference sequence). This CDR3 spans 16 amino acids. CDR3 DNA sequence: TGTGCCAGTAGTATGACGGGGGGACTAGCGGGAGTCACGCAGTATTTT. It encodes CASSMTGGLAGVTQYF.

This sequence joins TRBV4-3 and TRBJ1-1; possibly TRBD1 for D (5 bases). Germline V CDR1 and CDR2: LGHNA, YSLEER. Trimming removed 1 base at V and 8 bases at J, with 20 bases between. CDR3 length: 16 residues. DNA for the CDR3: TGCGCCAGCAGCCAAGTCGGCGGGGGAGAGGGCAGGGAAGCTTTCTTT. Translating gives CASSQVGGGEGREAFF.

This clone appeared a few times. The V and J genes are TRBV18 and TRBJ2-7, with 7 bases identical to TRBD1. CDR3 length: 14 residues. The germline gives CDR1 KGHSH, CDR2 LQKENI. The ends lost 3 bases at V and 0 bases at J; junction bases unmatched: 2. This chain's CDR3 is CASSPTGSSYEQYF. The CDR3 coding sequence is TGTGCCAGCTCACCGACAGGGAGCTCCTACGAGCAGTACTTC.

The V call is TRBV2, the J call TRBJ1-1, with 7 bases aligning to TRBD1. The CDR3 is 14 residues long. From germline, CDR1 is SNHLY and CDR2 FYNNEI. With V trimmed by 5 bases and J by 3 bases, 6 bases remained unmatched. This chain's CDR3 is CASSSQGGDTEAFF. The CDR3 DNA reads TGTGCCAGCAGTTCTCAGGGGGGAGACACTGAAGCTTTCTTT. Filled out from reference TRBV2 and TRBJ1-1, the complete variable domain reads EPEVTQTPSHQVTQMGQEVILRCVPISNHLYFYWYRQILGQKVEFLVSFYNNEISEKSEIFDDQFSVERPDGSNFTLKIRSTKLEDSAMYFCASSSQGGDTEAFFGQGTRLTVV.

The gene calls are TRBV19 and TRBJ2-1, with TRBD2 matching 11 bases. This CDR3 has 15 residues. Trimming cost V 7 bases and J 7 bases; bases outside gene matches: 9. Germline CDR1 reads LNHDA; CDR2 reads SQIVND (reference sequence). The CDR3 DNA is TGTGCCAGTACCACTAGCGGGAGTTATATTAATGAGCAGTTCTTC. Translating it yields CASTTSGSYINEQFF.

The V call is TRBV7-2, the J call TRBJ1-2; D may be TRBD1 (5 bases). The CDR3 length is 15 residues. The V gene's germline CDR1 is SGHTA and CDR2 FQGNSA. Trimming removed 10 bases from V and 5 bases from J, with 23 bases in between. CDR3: CATPAYIGQGYGYTF. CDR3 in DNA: TGTGCCACCCCAGCTTATATTGGTCAGGGATATGGCTACACCTTC.

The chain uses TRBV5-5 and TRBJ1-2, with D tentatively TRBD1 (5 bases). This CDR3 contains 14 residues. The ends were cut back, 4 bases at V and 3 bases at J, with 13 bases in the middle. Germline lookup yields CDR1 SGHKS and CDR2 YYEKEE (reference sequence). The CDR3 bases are TGTGCCAGCAGCGGTCCCGACAGCTACTATGGCTACACCTTC. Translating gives CASSGPDSYYGYTF.

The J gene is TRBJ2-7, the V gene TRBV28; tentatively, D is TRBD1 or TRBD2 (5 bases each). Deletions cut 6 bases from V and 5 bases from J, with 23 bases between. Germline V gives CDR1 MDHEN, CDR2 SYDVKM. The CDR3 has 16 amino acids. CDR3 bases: TGTGCCAGCAGACTTTTTAAGGGACCAGGAGCCGACGAGCAGTACTTC. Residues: CASRLFKGPGADEQYF. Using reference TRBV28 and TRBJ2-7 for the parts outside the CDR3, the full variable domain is DVKVTQSSRYLVKRTGEKVFLECVQDMDHENMFWYRQDPGLGLRLIYFSYDVKMKEKGDIPEGYSVSREKKERFSLILESASTNQTSMYLCASRLFKGPGADEQYFGPGTRLTVT.

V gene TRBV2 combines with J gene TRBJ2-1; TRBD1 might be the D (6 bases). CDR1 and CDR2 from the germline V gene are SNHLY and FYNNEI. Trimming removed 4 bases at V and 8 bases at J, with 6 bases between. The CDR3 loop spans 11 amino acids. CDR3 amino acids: CASSGGHEQFF. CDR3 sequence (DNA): TGTGCCAGCAGTGGGGGGCATGAGCAGTTCTTC.

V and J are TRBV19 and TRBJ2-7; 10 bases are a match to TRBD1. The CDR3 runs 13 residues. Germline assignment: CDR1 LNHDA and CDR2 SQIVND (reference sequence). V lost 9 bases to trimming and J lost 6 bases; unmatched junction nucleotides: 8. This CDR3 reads CASSRDRGGEQYF. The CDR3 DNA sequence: TGTGCCAGCTCCCGGGACAGGGGTGGCGAGCAGTACTTC.

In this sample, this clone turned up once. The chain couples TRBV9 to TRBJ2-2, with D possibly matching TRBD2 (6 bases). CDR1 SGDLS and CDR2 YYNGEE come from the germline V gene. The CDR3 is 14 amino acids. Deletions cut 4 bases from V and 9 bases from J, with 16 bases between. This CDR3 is CASSPQGGNRELFF. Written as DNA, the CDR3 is TGTGCCAGCAGCCCCCAGGGAGGTAACAGGGAGCTGTTTTTT. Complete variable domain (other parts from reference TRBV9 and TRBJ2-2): DSGVTQTPKHLITATGQRVTLRCSPRSGDLSVYWYQQSLDQGLQFLIQYYNGEERAKGNILERFSAQQFPDLHSELNLSSLELGDSALYFCASSPQGGNRELFFGEGSRLTVL.

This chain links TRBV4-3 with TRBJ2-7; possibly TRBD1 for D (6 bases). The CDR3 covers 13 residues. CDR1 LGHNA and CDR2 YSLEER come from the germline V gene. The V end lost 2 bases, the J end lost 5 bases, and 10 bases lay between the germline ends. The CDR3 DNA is TGCGCCAGCAGCCAAAACAGGGACAACGAGCAGTACTTC. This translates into CASSQNRDNEQYF.

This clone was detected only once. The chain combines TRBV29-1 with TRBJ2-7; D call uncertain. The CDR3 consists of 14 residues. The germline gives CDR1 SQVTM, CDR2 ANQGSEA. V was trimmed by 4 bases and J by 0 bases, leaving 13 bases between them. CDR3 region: CSVGTLGSSYEQYF. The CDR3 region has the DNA TGCAGCGTTGGGACGTTGGGTAGCTCCTACGAGCAGTACTTC.

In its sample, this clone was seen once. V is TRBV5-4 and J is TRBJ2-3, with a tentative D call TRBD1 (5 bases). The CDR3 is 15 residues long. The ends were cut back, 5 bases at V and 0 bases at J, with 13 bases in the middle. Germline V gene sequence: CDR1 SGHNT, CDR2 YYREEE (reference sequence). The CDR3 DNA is TGTGCCAGCAGTCAAGACAGAACTAGCACAGATACGCAGTATTTT. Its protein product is CASSQDRTSTDTQYF.

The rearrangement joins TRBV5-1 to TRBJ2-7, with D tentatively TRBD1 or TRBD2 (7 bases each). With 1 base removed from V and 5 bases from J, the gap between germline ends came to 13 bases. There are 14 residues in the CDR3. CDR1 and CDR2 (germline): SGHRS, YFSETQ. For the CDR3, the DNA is TGCGCCAGCAGCTTGAGACAGGGAGGGAACGAGCAGTACTTC. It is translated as CASSLRQGGNEQYF.

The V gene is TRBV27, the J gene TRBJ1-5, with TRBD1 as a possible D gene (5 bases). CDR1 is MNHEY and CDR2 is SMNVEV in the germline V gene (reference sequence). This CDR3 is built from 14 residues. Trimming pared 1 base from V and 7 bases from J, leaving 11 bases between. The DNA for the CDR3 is TGTGCCAGCAGTTTATTTGCCCGGGGCCAGCCCCAGCATTTT. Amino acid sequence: CASSLFARGQPQHF.

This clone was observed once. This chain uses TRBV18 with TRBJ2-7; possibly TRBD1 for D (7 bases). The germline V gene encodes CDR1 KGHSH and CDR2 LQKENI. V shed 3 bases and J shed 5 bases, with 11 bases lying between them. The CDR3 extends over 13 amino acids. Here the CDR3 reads CASSPQGGHEQYF. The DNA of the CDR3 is TGTGCCAGCTCACCGCAGGGGGGCCACGAGCAGTACTTC.

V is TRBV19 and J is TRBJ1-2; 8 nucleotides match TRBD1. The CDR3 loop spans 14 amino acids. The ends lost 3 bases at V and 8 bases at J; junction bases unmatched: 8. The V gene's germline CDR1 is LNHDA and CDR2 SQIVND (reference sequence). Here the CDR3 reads CASSIRTGSSGYTF. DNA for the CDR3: TGTGCCAGTAGTATCCGGACAGGGAGTAGCGGCTACACCTTC.

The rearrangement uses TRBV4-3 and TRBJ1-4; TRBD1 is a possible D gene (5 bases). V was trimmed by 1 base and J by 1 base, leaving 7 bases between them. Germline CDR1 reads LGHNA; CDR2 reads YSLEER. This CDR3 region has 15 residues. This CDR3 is CASSQVGGTNEKLFF. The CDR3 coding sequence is TGCGCCAGCAGCCAAGTGGGGGGAACTAATGAAAAACTGTTTTTT.

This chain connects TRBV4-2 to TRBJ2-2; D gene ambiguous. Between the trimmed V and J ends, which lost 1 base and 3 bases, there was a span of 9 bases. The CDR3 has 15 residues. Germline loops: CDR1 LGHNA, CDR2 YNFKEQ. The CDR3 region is CASSQVRRDTGELFF. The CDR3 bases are TGTGCCAGCAGCCAAGTAAGAAGGGACACCGGGGAGCTGTTTTTT.

The CDR3 spells CASTPRNLAYEQYF. As DNA, the CDR3 is TGTGCCAGCACCCCACGGAATCTGGCCTACGAGCAGTACTTC. The chain has TRBV2 and TRBJ2-7; D not resolved. The CDR3 spans 14 residues. The V and J ends lost 7 bases and 2 bases respectively, with 15 bases between them. From germline, CDR1 is SNHLY and CDR2 FYNNEI.

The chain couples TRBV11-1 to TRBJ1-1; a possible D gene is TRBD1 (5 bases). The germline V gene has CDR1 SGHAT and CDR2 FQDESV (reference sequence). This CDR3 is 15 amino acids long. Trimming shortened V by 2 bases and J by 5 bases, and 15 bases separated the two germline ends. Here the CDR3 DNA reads TGTGCCAGCAGCTTAAGTGGGACTCGGAGAACTGAAGCTTTCTTT. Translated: CASSLSGTRRTEAFF.

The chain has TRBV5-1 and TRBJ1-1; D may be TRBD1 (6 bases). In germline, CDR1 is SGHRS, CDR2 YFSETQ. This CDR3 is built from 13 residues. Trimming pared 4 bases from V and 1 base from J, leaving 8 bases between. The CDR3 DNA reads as TGCGCCAGCAGCGAGGACAGGAACACTGAAGCTTTCTTT. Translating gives CASSEDRNTEAFF.

DNA for the CDR3: TGTGCCAGCAGTTTATGGACTAGCGGGAGGACAGATACGCAGTATTTT. As protein: CASSLWTSGRTDTQYF. The chain links TRBV28 to TRBJ2-3, with TRBD2 matching 13 bases. Germline CDR1 MDHEN, CDR2 SYDVKM. The CDR3 loop spans 16 amino acids. Unmatched junction bases numbered 0, after V lost 0 bases and J lost 3 bases.

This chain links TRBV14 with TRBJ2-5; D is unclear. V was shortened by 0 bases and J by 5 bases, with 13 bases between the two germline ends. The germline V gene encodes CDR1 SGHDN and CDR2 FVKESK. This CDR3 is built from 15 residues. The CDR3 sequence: CASSQEWGSRETQYF. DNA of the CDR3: TGTGCCAGCAGCCAAGAATGGGGTAGCCGGGAGACCCAGTACTTC.

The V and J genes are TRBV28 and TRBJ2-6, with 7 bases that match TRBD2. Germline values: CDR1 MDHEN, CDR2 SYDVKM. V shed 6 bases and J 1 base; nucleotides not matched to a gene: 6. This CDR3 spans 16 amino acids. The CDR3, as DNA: TGTGCCAGCAGGGCGGGAGTCAGATCTGGGGCCAACGTCCTGACTTTC. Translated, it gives CASRAGVRSGANVLTF.